The 17 T cell receptor beta chains below all came from one sample that was sequenced in a study of blood T cell repertoires in COVID-19. Profiling relied on immunoSEQ multiplex PCR, and the TCRdb table lists in-frame clones only, not all of them. Seen here are 60,000 to 80,000 clones, 88% observed once, and the top ten hold 4.5% to 6%. Sequencing input: peripheral blood. The receptor source for this set is a human donor in a cohort sampled during active COVID-19.

The chain links TRBV18 to TRBJ1-1; possibly TRBD1 for D (6 bases). Trimming cost V 2 bases and J 2 bases, with 18 bases left between them. This CDR3 comprises 17 residues. Germline V gives CDR1 KGHSH, CDR2 LQKENI. The CDR3 protein is CASSPGIGQNTNTEAFF. The CDR3 bases are TGTGCCAGCTCACCAGGGATAGGACAGAACACAAACACTGAAGCTTTCTTT.

V is TRBV10-1 and J is TRBJ2-7, with 8 bases fitting TRBD1. The CDR3 is 13 amino acids. Trimming cost V 7 bases and J 2 bases; bases outside gene matches: 4. Germline V gene lookup returns CDR1 WNHNN and CDR2 SYGVQD (reference sequence). CDR3: CASMGQATYEQYF. The CDR3 nucleotides read TGCGCCAGCATGGGACAGGCCACCTACGAGCAGTACTTC.

The chain carries TRBV5-6 and TRBJ1-4; 7 bases fit TRBD1. Germline CDR1 and CDR2: SGHDT and YYEEEE. This CDR3 is built from 14 residues. With V trimmed by 4 bases and J by 5 bases, 5 bases remained unmatched. The CDR3 is CASSRDRRNEKLFF. The CDR3 DNA reads TGTGCCAGCAGCCGGGACAGACGCAATGAAAAACTGTTTTTT. Based on the CDR3 plus reference TRBV5-6 and TRBJ1-4, the full variable domain is DAGVTQSPTHLIKTRGQQVTLRCSPKSGHDTVSWYQQALGQGPQFIFQYYEEEERQRGNFPDRFSGHQFPNYSSELNVNALLLGDSALYLCASSRDRRNEKLFFGSGTQLSVL.

CDR3 nucleotide sequence: TGCGCCAGCAGCTGGGGGACAGCGAATCAGCCCCAGCATTTT. This translates into CASSWGTANQPQHF. The gene calls are TRBV5-1 and TRBJ1-5, with TRBD1 matching over 7 bases. Per germline, CDR1 SGHRS and CDR2 YFSETQ. The CDR3 extends over 14 amino acids. J lost 4 bases, V lost 3 bases, and 4 bases had no gene match.

The chain carries TRBV2 and TRBJ2-5; perhaps TRBD1 as D (5 bases). The CDR3 totals 14 residues. V lost 5 bases and J lost 10, with 20 bases in between. Germline V gives CDR1 SNHLY, CDR2 FYNNEI. CDR3 sequence (DNA): TGTGCCAGCAGTCCGGACATCGCGGTTGGGGTCCAGTACTTC. Translating it yields CASSPDIAVGVQYF. The entire variable domain, with the rest obtained from reference TRBV2 and TRBJ2-5, is as follows: EPEVTQTPSHQVTQMGQEVILRCVPISNHLYFYWYRQILGQKVEFLVSFYNNEISEKSEIFDDQFSVERPDGSNFTLKIRSTKLEDSAMYFCASSPDIAVGVQYFGPGTRLLVL.

The chain links TRBV7-9 to TRBJ1-1; 11 bases are a match to TRBD1. This CDR3 has 14 amino acids. Trimming cost V 4 bases and J 4 bases; bases outside gene matches: 2. Germline assignment: CDR1 SEHNR and CDR2 FQNEAQ (reference sequence). DNA for the CDR3: TGTGCCAGCAGCTGGGGACAGGGGGTCACTGAAGCTTTCTTT. Its translation: CASSWGQGVTEAFF.

The rearrangement links TRBV19 to TRBJ2-5; no clear D gene. Trimming took off 1 base at V and 5 bases at J, with 8 bases between the two ends. CDR3 length: 13 residues. CDR1 is LNHDA and CDR2 is SQIVND in the germline V gene (reference sequence). DNA for the CDR3: TGTGCCAGTAGTATAGTGCGTCGGGAGACCCAGTACTTC. It codes for CASSIVRRETQYF.

The chain recombines TRBV28 with TRBJ2-7; D possibly corresponds to TRBD1 (5 bases). The length of the CDR3 is 12 residues. The V gene lost 4 bases and the J gene lost 7 bases, with 11 bases spanning the gap. Per the germline V gene, CDR1 is MDHEN and CDR2 is SYDVKM. As DNA, the CDR3 is TGTGCCAGCAGTTCAGGGCAAGGTGAGCAGTACTTC. Encoded protein: CASSSGQGEQYF.

J is TRBJ1-6 and V is TRBV5-1; D is uncertain. The germline V and J ends were trimmed by 3 bases and 7 bases, with 17 bases remaining between them. CDR1 SGHRS and CDR2 YFSETQ come from the germline V gene. The CDR3 is made up of 16 amino acids. Here the CDR3 reads CASSSGRGSQNSPLHF. CDR3 bases: TGCGCCAGCAGCTCAGGACGGGGAAGTCAGAATTCACCCCTCCACTTT.

The chain combines TRBV6-5 with TRBJ1-1; tentatively, D is TRBD1 (6 bases). The V gene's germline CDR1 is MNHEY and CDR2 SVGAGI. Trimming pared 7 bases from V and 5 bases from J, leaving 11 bases between. The CDR3 runs 12 residues. The chain's CDR3 is CASKTGTTEAFF. The CDR3 DNA follows: TGTGCCAGCAAGACCGGGACAACTGAAGCTTTCTTT.

The chain joins TRBV9 to TRBJ2-7; D is uncertain. Trimming pared 0 bases from V and 0 bases from J, leaving 10 bases between. The CDR3 contains 15 residues. Germline CDR1 reads SGDLS; CDR2 reads YYNGEE. In DNA form, the CDR3 reads TGTGCCAGCAGCGTAGGAGGCGTGAGCTCCTACGAGCAGTACTTC. Protein product: CASSVGGVSSYEQYF.

V is TRBV5-8 and J is TRBJ1-4; a possible D gene is TRBD1 (5 bases). Germline values: CDR1 SGHTS, CDR2 YDEGEE. Trimming took 0 bases from V and 5 from J, leaving 8 bases between them. This CDR3 has 14 residues. CDR3 bases: TGTGCCAGCAGCTTGGTAGGGGTCAATGAAAAACTGTTTTTT. Protein sequence: CASSLVGVNEKLFF.

This clone was found a few times. The chain employs TRBV7-2 and TRBJ1-4, with 11 bases fitting TRBD1. CDR1 and CDR2 from the germline V gene are SGHTA and FQGNSA. The CDR3 spans 14 residues. The V gene end was trimmed by 5 bases and the J gene end by 7 bases; junction bases not matched to a gene: 3. As DNA, the CDR3 is TGTGCCAGCAGCCCGGACAGGGGGCTTGAAAAACTGTTTTTT. As protein: CASSPDRGLEKLFF. The full variable domain, with the rest looked up from reference TRBV7-2 and TRBJ1-4, is GAGVSQSPSNKVTEKGKDVELRCDPISGHTALYWYRQSLGQGLEFLIYFQGNSAPDKSGLPSDRFSAERTGGSVSTLTIQRTQQEDSAVYLCASSPDRGLEKLFFGSGTQLSVL.

This chain uses TRBV30 with TRBJ1-4; a weak D match, TRBD1 (6 bases). V dropped 4 bases and J dropped 4 bases, with 7 bases sitting between them. The CDR3 spans 12 residues. CDR1 and CDR2 from the germline V gene are GTSNPN and SVGIG (reference sequence). CDR3 residues: CAWNRDNEKLFF. CDR3 bases: TGTGCCTGGAACAGGGATAATGAAAAACTGTTTTTT.

The rearrangement joins TRBV5-6 to TRBJ2-5; D is uncertain. Between the trimmed V and J ends, which lost 1 base and 3 bases, there was a span of 10 bases. The CDR3 consists of 14 residues. CDR1 and CDR2 (germline): SGHDT, YYEEEE. CDR3 DNA: TGTGCCAGCAGCTTGTATCCAGAAGAAGAGACCCAGTACTTC. Its translation is CASSLYPEEETQYF.

The V gene is TRBV4-1, the J gene TRBJ1-1, with TRBD1 identical over 7 bases. Germline V gene lookup returns CDR1 MGHRA and CDR2 YSYEKL. Germline trimming cut 4 bases from V and 1 base from J; bases unmatched to any gene: 6. The CDR3 is made up of 15 amino acids. CDR3 bases: TGCGCCAGCAGCCGTACCGGGACAGAGAACACTGAAGCTTTCTTT. This sequence encodes CASSRTGTENTEAFF.

V and J are TRBV6-5 and TRBJ2-7; 7 bases line up with TRBD2. This CDR3 has 15 residues. V was pared by 6 bases and J by 0 bases, with 8 bases of the junction left unmatched. Germline CDR1 MNHEY, CDR2 SVGAGI. CDR3 in amino acids: CASSLQTSSSYEQYF. For the CDR3, the DNA is TGTGCCAGCAGCCTTCAGACTAGCAGCTCCTACGAGCAGTACTTC.